These T cell receptor beta chains were read from a single sample in a study of post-analysis software for immune sequencing data. TCRdb redid the calling of the PCR reads with MiXCR, one entry per CDR3 protein. Of roughly 600,000 distinct CDR3 sequences in the sample, about 40% were seen once. Sequencing used blood. These receptors were taken from a girl aged 10-17 years with multiple sclerosis. CDR3s include the opening cysteine and the closing phenylalanine or tryptophan. A D gene is named only where the DNA matches it firmly. Part of the rows lack a size; the others show once, few, many or a class for expanded clones.

cdr3_nt,cdr3_aa,j_call,d_call,clone_size,v_call
TGTGCCAGCAGTGGCAGGACGGTCAATGGCTACACCTTC,CASSGRTVNGYTF,TRBJ1-2,-,-,TRBV6-1
TGTGCCAGCAGTTACTCAAAATCACCCCTCCACTTT,CASSYSKSPLHF,TRBJ1-6,-,few,TRBV6-5
TGCGCCAGCAGCTTGGCTGGCGGTAGCTCCTACGAGCAGTACTTC,CASSLAGGSSYEQYF,TRBJ2-7,-,many,TRBV5-1
TGTGCCAGCAGTTCCGGAGCGACGGGAGGCTATGAAAAACTGTTTTTT,CASSSGATGGYEKLFF,TRBJ1-4,-,-,TRBV12-3/TRBV12-4
TGTGCCAGCAGGGCGACTAGCCGCTCTTACAATGAGCAGTACTTC,CASRATSRSYNEQYF,TRBJ2-7,TRBD2,-,TRBV12-3/TRBV12-4
TGCGCCAGCACCCCGGGTAGTGGCTCAGGGTCCTACGAGCAGTACTTC,CASTPGSGSGSYEQYF,TRBJ2-7,-,-,TRBV5-1
TGTGCCAGCACTATAGGGGAGGGGTACACTGAAGCTTTCTTT,CASTIGEGYTEAFF,TRBJ1-1,-,-,TRBV28
TGTGCCACCACTGACAGGGAGGCTTTCTTT,CATTDREAFF,TRBJ1-1,TRBD1,few,TRBV28
TGTGCCAGCAGCCCCCTGGAGGGGGCTGAAAAACTGTTTTTT,CASSPLEGAEKLFF,TRBJ1-4,TRBD1,-,TRBV6-6
TGCGCCAGCAGCTTGGCGGACCCAGGCTACGAGCAGTACTTC,CASSLADPGYEQYF,TRBJ2-7,-,-,TRBV5-1
TGTGCCAGCAGCCAAAGAAGGGAGCAGCCCCAGCATTTT,CASSQRREQPQHF,TRBJ1-5,-,-,TRBV2